The 31 T cell receptor beta chains below come from one sample, sequenced in a study of T cells in Graves' hyperthyroidism and ophthalmopathy. TCR beta CDR3 region amplification was performed from RNA transcripts. The HTBI primer set served for first-round RT-PCR of the TCR CDR3. TCRdb called the multiplex PCR reads again in MiXCR, with one record for every CDR3 protein. The profile shows about 640,000 distinct CDR3 sequences, about 14% of them singletons. The specimen sequenced was blood. These receptors were taken from a woman aged 45-60 years with Graves' ophthalmopathy.

Notes on this clonotype: A much larger clone differs by one base, so this may be a read error. Here the CDR3 omits its conserved ending phenylalanine or tryptophan, so a read error is the likely source. V gene TRBV28 combines with J gene TRBJ2-7; no clear D gene. Germline lookup yields CDR1 MDHEN and CDR2 SYDVKM. The CDR3 extends over 15 amino acids. Trimming stripped 6 bases from V and 0 bases from J, with 15 bases between. The CDR3 sequence: CASRSARKYSYEQYL. The DNA for the CDR3 is TGTGCCAGCAGGTCCGCCAGGAAATACTCCTACGAGCAGTACCTC.

This clonotype was seen ten or more times. The CDR3 region is CASSLRANEQYF. Written as DNA, the CDR3 is TGTGCCAGCAGTTTAAGGGCAAACGAGCAGTACTTC. The V and J genes are TRBV28 and TRBJ2-7; no reliable D call. Germline-derived CDR1 and CDR2 are MDHEN and SYDVKM. The CDR3 spans 12 residues. V dropped 2 bases and J dropped 5 bases, with 7 bases sitting between them.

This clonotype was detected a few times. The chain has TRBV7-9 and TRBJ1-4; D not certain. The CDR3 totals 18 residues. Germline V lookup: CDR1 SEHNR, CDR2 FQNEAQ (reference sequence). V was shortened by 1 base and J by 0 bases, with 15 bases between the two germline ends. In DNA form, the CDR3 reads TGTGCCAGCAGCTTAGTAGTTCGTGGGAGTGCAACTAATGAAAAACTGTTTTTT. Protein sequence: CASSLVVRGSATNEKLFF.

This clonotype was detected a few times. The rearrangement uses TRBV7-9 and TRBJ2-7, with a weak D call TRBD2 (7 bases). Trimming pared 5 bases from V and 4 bases from J, leaving 21 bases between. This CDR3 has 16 residues. Per the germline V gene, CDR1 is SEHNR and CDR2 is FQNEAQ (reference sequence). DNA for the CDR3: TGTGCCAGCAGCCCCGGGGGAGGGGGGAGCAGTTACGAGCAGTACTTC. As protein: CASSPGGGGSSYEQYF.

This clonotype was detected ten times or more. A junction boundary mismatches the germline segment, possibly from a read error. This chain links TRBV7-9 with TRBJ2-1, with 11 bases lining up with TRBD2. Per the germline V gene, CDR1 is SEHNR and CDR2 is FQNEAQ (reference sequence). The CDR3 is made up of 11 amino acids. CDR3 DNA sequence: TGTGCCAGCAGCCTAGCGGGAGGGCAGTTCTTC. Translation gives CASSLAGGQFF.

The chain is built from TRBV28 and TRBJ2-6; D remains ambiguous. The CDR3 length is 17 residues. V lost 5 bases and J lost 0, with 14 bases in between. Germline V CDR1 and CDR2: MDHEN, SYDVKM. The CDR3, as DNA: TGTGCCAGCAGTCGGCAGTCTATGTTCTCTGGGGCCAACGTCCTGACTTTC. This gives the protein CASSRQSMFSGANVLTF.

This clonotype was seen ten or more times. This rearrangement joins TRBV28 to TRBJ2-6, with TRBD2 identical over 8 bases. Germline CDR1 reads MDHEN; CDR2 reads SYDVKM. This CDR3 is built from 17 residues. V lost 6 bases and J lost 0; bases outside the gene matches: 7. CDR3 amino acids: CASSLGLVGSGANVLTF. The CDR3 DNA reads as TGTGCCAGCAGCTTGGGACTAGTTGGCTCTGGGGCCAACGTCCTGACTTTC.

The chain uses TRBV7-3 and TRBJ1-1; 8 nucleotides match TRBD1. V lost 2 bases to trimming and J lost 0 bases; unmatched junction nucleotides: 5. This CDR3 has 16 residues. CDR1 SGHTA and CDR2 FQGTGA come from the germline V gene. CDR3 protein: CASSLVPDRVNTEAFF. CDR3 coding DNA: TGTGCCAGCAGCTTAGTCCCGGACAGGGTGAACACTGAAGCTTTCTTT.

This clonotype has at least ten counts. The J gene is TRBJ2-3, the V gene TRBV5-1, with 11 nucleotides matching TRBD2. This CDR3 is 17 amino acids long. CDR1 and CDR2 from the germline V gene are SGHRS and YFSETQ. V shed 0 bases and J 2 bases; nucleotides not matched to a gene: 5. The CDR3 reads CASSLGPLAGDTDTQYF. The CDR3 DNA follows: TGCGCCAGCAGCTTGGGCCCACTAGCGGGGGACACAGATACGCAGTATTTT.

This clonotype has more than one count but fewer than ten. V gene TRBV29-1 combines with J gene TRBJ1-4, with D maybe TRBD1 (5 bases). In germline, CDR1 is SQVTM, CDR2 ANQGSEA. The CDR3 runs to 12 residues. V shed 5 bases and J shed 6 bases, with 10 bases lying between them. The CDR3 reads CSVTSGHEKLFF. The CDR3 DNA is TGCAGCGTTACGTCAGGGCATGAAAAACTGTTTTTT.

This clonotype was seen a single time. The J gene is TRBJ1-5, the V gene TRBV24-1, with 8 bases that match TRBD1. Germline-derived CDR1 and CDR2 are KGHDR and SFDVKD. V was pared by 3 bases and J by 1 base, with 4 bases of the junction left unmatched. The CDR3 contains 16 residues. The CDR3 here is CATSDPNRGSNQPQHF. The CDR3 DNA sequence: TGTGCCACCAGTGATCCCAACAGGGGGAGCAATCAGCCCCAGCATTTT.

This clonotype was observed many times. The chain joins TRBV6-1 to TRBJ2-7; 9 nucleotides line up with TRBD1. Looked up from germline, CDR1 is MNHNS and CDR2 is SASEGT. The CDR3 length is 13 residues. J lost 6 bases, V lost 6 bases, and 6 bases had no gene match. CDR3 protein: CASSWDREREQYF. The CDR3 DNA sequence: TGTGCCAGCAGCTGGGACAGGGAGCGCGAGCAGTACTTC.

This clonotype appeared many times. The V gene is TRBV7-9, the J gene TRBJ2-7; maybe TRBD2 (6 bases). Trimming took off 7 bases at V and 0 bases at J, with 13 bases between the two ends. CDR3 size: 14 residues. Germline V gene lookup returns CDR1 SEHNR and CDR2 FQNEAQ (reference sequence). The CDR3 coding sequence is TGTGCCAGCAAACCGGGAGTAAGCTCCTACGAGCAGTACTTC. Protein sequence: CASKPGVSSYEQYF.

The chain has TRBV5-1 and TRBJ2-1, with 11 positions matching TRBD2. This CDR3 is 16 amino acids long. The V gene end was trimmed by 0 bases and the J gene end by 8 bases; junction bases not matched to a gene: 7. From germline, CDR1 is SGHRS and CDR2 YFSETQ. The CDR3 DNA reads TGCGCCAGCAGCTTGGATCTACTAGCGGGAGTGGATGAGCAGTTCTTC. Its protein is CASSLDLLAGVDEQFF.

This clonotype showed up many times. The rearrangement joins TRBV5-5 to TRBJ2-3; possibly TRBD1 for D (6 bases). With 5 bases removed from V and 0 bases from J, the gap between germline ends came to 16 bases. Germline CDR1 SGHKS, CDR2 YYEKEE (reference sequence). The CDR3 extends over 16 amino acids. For the CDR3, the DNA is TGTGCCAGCAGTTCCGGACAGTTCCCTAGCACAGATACGCAGTATTTT. It specifies CASSSGQFPSTDTQYF.

This clonotype was seen at least ten times. This chain connects TRBV18 to TRBJ1-6; the match to TRBD1 covers 10 bases. The CDR3 length is 15 residues. Germline CDR1 reads KGHSH; CDR2 reads LQKENI. J was trimmed by 10 bases and V by 2 bases; bases with no gene match: 5. The CDR3 nucleotides read TGTGCCAGCTCACCAGGCGACAGGGGGCAATCACCCCTCCACTTT. It is translated as CASSPGDRGQSPLHF.

This clonotype was detected once. The chain has TRBV5-1 and TRBJ2-7; D is perhaps TRBD2 (6 bases). The CDR3 is made up of 15 amino acids. Trimming stripped 1 base from V and 1 base from J, with 12 bases between. Germline assignment: CDR1 SGHRS and CDR2 YFSETQ. CDR3 nucleotide sequence: TGCGCCAGCAGCTTGATGCCTAGCGCATCCTACGAGCAGTACTTC. It codes for CASSLMPSASYEQYF. Full variable domain (outside the CDR3, taken from reference TRBV5-1 and TRBJ2-7): KAGVTQTPRYLIKTRGQQVTLSCSPISGHRSVSWYQQTPGQGLQFLFEYFSETQRNKGNFPGRFSGRQFSNSRSEMNVSTLELGDSALYLCASSLMPSASYEQYFGPGTRLTVT.

J is TRBJ2-5 and V is TRBV15; 7 bases match TRBD2. CDR3 length equals 14 residues. The ends lost 0 bases at V and 5 bases at J; junction bases unmatched: 3. Germline values: CDR1 LNHNV, CDR2 YYDKDF (reference sequence). The CDR3 DNA is TGTGCCACCAGCAGAGATGCCGGGAGGGAGACCCAGTACTTC. Its translation is CATSRDAGRETQYF.

This clonotype was picked up a small number of times. The chain combines TRBV19 with TRBJ1-2; TRBD1 matches 7 bases. This CDR3 is built from 14 residues. Germline CDR1 is LNHDA and CDR2 is SQIVND (reference sequence). Trimming took 7 bases from V and 3 from J; bases not matched to a gene: 8. DNA for the CDR3: TGTGCCAGTACCCGACAGGGCTGGGACTATGGCTACACCTTC. Translating it yields CASTRQGWDYGYTF.

This clonotype was counted many times. The CDR3 here is CASRKGGTEAFF. The CDR3 coding sequence is TGTGCCAGCAGAAAAGGCGGCACTGAAGCTTTCTTT. The V and J genes are TRBV6-1 and TRBJ1-1; D not certain. Trimming removed 6 bases at V and 4 bases at J, with 9 bases between. CDR1 is MNHNS and CDR2 is SASEGT in the germline V gene. The CDR3 has 12 residues.

This clonotype was seen repeatedly, ten times or more. V gene TRBV3-1 combines with J gene TRBJ1-2; D is unresolved. There are 13 residues in the CDR3. Germline assignment: CDR1 LGHDT and CDR2 YNNKEL (reference sequence). With 1 base removed from V and 4 bases from J, the gap between germline ends came to 7 bases. The chain's CDR3 is CASSQVDGYGYTF. DNA for the CDR3: TGTGCCAGCAGCCAAGTGGACGGCTATGGCTACACCTTC.

The rearrangement joins TRBV19 to TRBJ1-5; unclear D gene. The CDR3 has 14 amino acids. Germline CDR1 reads LNHDA; CDR2 reads SQIVND (reference sequence). V lost 5 bases and J lost 7, with 15 bases in between. CDR3 DNA: TGTGCCAGTAGTGCACGTACGGATCACCAGCCCCAGCATTTT. Protein: CASSARTDHQPQHF.

CDR3 nucleotide sequence: TGTGCCAGCAGCCCCCGGCCTCACGTTGGGAACACTGAAGCTTTCTTT. This sequence encodes CASSPRPHVGNTEAFF. The chain recombines TRBV5-5 with TRBJ1-1; D is ambiguous. V lost 4 bases to trimming and J lost 1 base, with 17 bases between them. The CDR3 length is 16 residues. The V gene's germline CDR1 is SGHKS and CDR2 YYEKEE (reference sequence). Drawing the rest from reference TRBV5-5 and TRBJ1-1, the complete variable domain is DAGVTQSPTHLIKTRGQQVTLRCSPISGHKSVSWYQQVLGQGPQFIFQYYEKEERGRGNFPDRFSARQFPNYSSELNVNALLLGDSALYLCASSPRPHVGNTEAFFGQGTRLTVV.

This clonotype was seen just once. The rearrangement links TRBV27 to TRBJ1-2, with a weak D call TRBD1 (5 bases). Between the trimmed V and J ends, which lost 7 bases and 2 bases, there was a span of 11 bases. Germline V gene data show CDR1 as MNHEY and CDR2 as SMNVEV (reference sequence). The CDR3 spans 13 residues. The CDR3 protein is CASKYSGNYGYTF. CDR3 nucleotide sequence: TGTGCCAGCAAGTATTCAGGGAACTATGGCTACACCTTC.

This clonotype was seen ten or more times. This sequence joins TRBV3-1 and TRBJ2-2, with no clear D. Germline CDR1 LGHDT, CDR2 YNNKEL (reference sequence). The CDR3 is made up of 15 amino acids. V lost 4 bases to trimming and J lost 1 base, with 10 bases between them. Here the CDR3 DNA reads TGTGCCAGCAGCCGGTTAAGTCGGAACACCGGGGAGCTGTTTTTT. This translates into CASSRLSRNTGELFF.

This clonotype was seen repeatedly, ten times or more. This chain links TRBV5-1 with TRBJ2-1; TRBD2 agrees at 9 bases. The CDR3 sequence is 16 residues long. Germline-derived CDR1 and CDR2 are SGHRS and YFSETQ. Germline trimming cut 2 bases from V and 9 bases from J; bases unmatched to any gene: 12. The chain's CDR3 is CASSLTGLAGGGEQFF. The DNA for the CDR3 is TGCGCCAGCAGCTTAACGGGACTAGCTGGGGGAGGTGAGCAGTTCTTC.

This clonotype has at least ten counts. V gene TRBV7-3 combines with J gene TRBJ2-2, with 8 positions matching TRBD2. V lost 3 bases to trimming and J lost 4 bases; unmatched junction nucleotides: 7. Per germline, CDR1 SGHTA and CDR2 FQGTGA. The length of the CDR3 is 16 residues. The CDR3 is CASSFSGTRATGELFF. In DNA, the CDR3 is TGTGCCAGCAGCTTTTCCGGGACTAGGGCCACCGGGGAGCTGTTTTTT.

This clonotype was seen ten or more times. The chain has TRBV6-2 or TRBV6-3 and TRBJ2-7, with 10 nucleotides matching TRBD2. J lost 3 bases, V lost 2 bases, and 4 bases had no gene match. The V gene's germline CDR1 is MNHEY and CDR2 SVGEGT. The CDR3 loop spans 15 amino acids. The CDR3 loop is CASSYVASGSYEQYF. The CDR3 DNA follows: TGTGCCAGCAGTTACGTCGCTAGCGGGAGCTACGAGCAGTACTTC.

Ten or more counts support this clonotype. The V call is TRBV20-1, the J call TRBJ2-1; D possibly corresponds to TRBD2 (6 bases). Trimming left V 3 bases short and J 4 bases short, with 19 bases between. Germline assignment: CDR1 DFQATT and CDR2 SNEGSKA (reference sequence). This CDR3 comprises 16 residues. The CDR3 DNA reads as TGCAGTGCTAGGGGGCCCCCCGGGAGACTTTACAATGAGCAGTTCTTC. It yields the protein CSARGPPGRLYNEQFF.

A few counts support this clonotype. The genes are TRBV18 and TRBJ2-5; perhaps TRBD2 as D (5 bases). The CDR3 consists of 15 residues. CDR1 and CDR2 from the germline V gene are KGHSH and LQKENI. Trimming stripped 6 bases from V and 5 bases from J, with 19 bases between. The CDR3 bases are TGTGCCAGCTCCCCCCGGGATACTATGGGGGAGACCCAGTACTTC. It is translated as CASSPRDTMGETQYF. Full variable domain (missing parts from reference TRBV18 and TRBJ2-5): NAGVMQNPRHLVRRRGQEARLRCSPMKGHSHVYWYRQLPEEGLKFMVYLQKENIIDESGMPKERFSAEFPKEGPSILRIQQVVRGDSAAYFCASSPRDTMGETQYFGPGTRLLVL.

A few counts support this clonotype. This chain links TRBV28 with TRBJ1-4, with 7 positions matching TRBD1. V lost 7 bases to trimming and J lost 8 bases; unmatched junction nucleotides: 13. Germline values: CDR1 MDHEN, CDR2 SYDVKM. The CDR3 runs to 15 residues. CDR3 sequence (DNA): TGTGCCAGCACTTTGACAGGGCCTCTTGGGGAAAAACTGTTTTTT. Its protein product is CASTLTGPLGEKLFF.